This T cell receptor (beta chain) was recorded in a study of graft-versus-host responses after intestinal transplantation. The wider study: Isolated intestinal, liver-intestinal, or multivisceral transplants had been given to the recipients. Findings and caveats of the study: Detected in recipient marrow were GvH clones, some of which were first observed in ileum or blood.

Using immunoSEQ multiplex PCR, the repertoire was profiled, and TCRdb retains in-frame clones only, with some absent. The top ten clones hold 0.95% of a sample with about 100,000 clones, 87% of them seen once. A note on this clone: The target antigen is unknown.

The receptor was derived from a human donor who was the organ donor for an intestinal transplant. Sequenced here: unstimulated CD4+ T cells sorted from spleen or lymph node cells, sampled before transplant.

The CDR3 protein is CASSWLGPGGNQPQHF. The DNA for the CDR3 is TGTGCCAGCAGTTGGTTGGGGCCCGGGGGCAATCAGCCCCAGCATTTT. V is TRBV6-5 and J is TRBJ1-5; D may be TRBD1 (5 bases). The germline V gene encodes CDR1 MNHEY and CDR2 SVGAGI. The V gene lost 4 bases and the J gene lost 2 bases, with 15 bases spanning the gap. CDR3 length: 16 residues.